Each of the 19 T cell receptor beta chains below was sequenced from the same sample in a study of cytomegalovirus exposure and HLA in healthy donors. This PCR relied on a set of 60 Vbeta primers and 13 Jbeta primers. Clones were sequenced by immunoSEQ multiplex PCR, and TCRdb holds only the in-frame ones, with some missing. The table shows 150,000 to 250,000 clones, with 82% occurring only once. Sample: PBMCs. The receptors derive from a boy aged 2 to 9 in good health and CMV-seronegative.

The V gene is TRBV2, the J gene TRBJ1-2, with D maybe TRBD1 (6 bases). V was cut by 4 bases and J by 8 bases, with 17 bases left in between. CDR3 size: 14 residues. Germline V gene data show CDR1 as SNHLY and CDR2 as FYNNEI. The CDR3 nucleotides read TGTGCCAGCAGTGCAGGGGCACTTGAAGGAGGCTACACCTTC. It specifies CASSAGALEGGYTF.

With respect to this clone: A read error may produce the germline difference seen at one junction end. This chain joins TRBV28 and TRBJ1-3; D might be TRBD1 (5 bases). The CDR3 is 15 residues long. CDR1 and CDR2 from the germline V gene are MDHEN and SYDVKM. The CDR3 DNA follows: TGTGCCAGCGGGACTACCGGGACTTTCGGAAGCACCATATATTTT. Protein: CASGTTGTFGSTIYF.

CDR3 in amino acids: CASRQGAWGYTF. The CDR3 DNA sequence: TGTGCCAGCAGGCAGGGGGCTTGGGGCTACACCTTC. The chain uses TRBV9 and TRBJ1-2; 8 bases agree with TRBD1. CDR3 length: 12 residues. Trimming cost V 5 bases and J 8 bases; bases outside gene matches: 5. The germline CDR1 and CDR2 sequences are SGDLS and YYNGEE.

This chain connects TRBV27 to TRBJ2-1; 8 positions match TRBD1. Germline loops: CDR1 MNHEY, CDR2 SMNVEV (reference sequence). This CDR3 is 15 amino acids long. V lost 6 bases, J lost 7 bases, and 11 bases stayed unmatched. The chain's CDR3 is CASSYRQGAGNEQFF. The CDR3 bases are TGTGCCAGCAGCTATCGCCAGGGGGCAGGAAATGAGCAGTTCTTC.

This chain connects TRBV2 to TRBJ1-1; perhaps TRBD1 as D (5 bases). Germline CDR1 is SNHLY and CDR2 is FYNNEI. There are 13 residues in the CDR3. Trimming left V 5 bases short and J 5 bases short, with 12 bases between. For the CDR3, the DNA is TGTGCCAGCAGTTTCGGGGGAGGAACTGAAGCTTTCTTT. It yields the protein CASSFGGGTEAFF. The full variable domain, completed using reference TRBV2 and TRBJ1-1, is EPEVTQTPSHQVTQMGQEVILRCVPISNHLYFYWYRQILGQKVEFLVSFYNNEISEKSEIFDDQFSVERPDGSNFTLKIRSTKLEDSAMYFCASSFGGGTEAFFGQGTRLTVV.

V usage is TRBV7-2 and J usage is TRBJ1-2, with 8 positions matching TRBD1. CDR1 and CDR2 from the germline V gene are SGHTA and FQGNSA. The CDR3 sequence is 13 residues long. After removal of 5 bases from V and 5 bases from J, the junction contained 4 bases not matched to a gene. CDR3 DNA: TGTGCCAGCAGCCGGGACAGGCTATATGGCTACACCTTC. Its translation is CASSRDRLYGYTF. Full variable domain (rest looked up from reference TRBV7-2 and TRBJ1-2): GAGVSQSPSNKVTEKGKDVELRCDPISGHTALYWYRQSLGQGLEFLIYFQGNSAPDKSGLPSDRFSAERTGGSVSTLTIQRTQQEDSAVYLCASSRDRLYGYTFGSGTRLTVV.

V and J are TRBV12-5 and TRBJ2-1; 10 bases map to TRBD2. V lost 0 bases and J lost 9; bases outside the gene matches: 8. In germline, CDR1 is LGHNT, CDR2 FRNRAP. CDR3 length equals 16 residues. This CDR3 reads CASGLVLTSGIGEQFF. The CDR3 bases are TGTGCTAGTGGTTTGGTACTAACTAGCGGGATAGGTGAGCAGTTCTTC.

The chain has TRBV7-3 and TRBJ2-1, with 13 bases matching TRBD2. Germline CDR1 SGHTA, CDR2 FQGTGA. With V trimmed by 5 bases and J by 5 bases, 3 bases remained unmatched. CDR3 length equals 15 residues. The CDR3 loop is CASSETSGGNNEQFF. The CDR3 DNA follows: TGTGCCAGCAGCGAGACTAGCGGGGGGAACAATGAGCAGTTCTTC.

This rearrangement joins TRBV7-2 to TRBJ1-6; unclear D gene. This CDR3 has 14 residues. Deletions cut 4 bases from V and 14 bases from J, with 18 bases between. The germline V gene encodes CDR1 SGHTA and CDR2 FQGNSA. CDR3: CASSSQTQAETLHF. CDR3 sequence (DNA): TGTGCCAGCAGCTCCCAGACCCAAGCGGAGACCCTCCACTTT.

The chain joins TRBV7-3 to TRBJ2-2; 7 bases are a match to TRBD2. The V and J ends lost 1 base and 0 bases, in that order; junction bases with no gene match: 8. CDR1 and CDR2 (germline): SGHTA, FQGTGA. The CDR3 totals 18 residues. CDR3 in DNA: TGTGCCAGCAGCTTAAGGGTCTCGAGCGGGGCGAACACCGGGGAGCTGTTTTTT. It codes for CASSLRVSSGANTGELFF.

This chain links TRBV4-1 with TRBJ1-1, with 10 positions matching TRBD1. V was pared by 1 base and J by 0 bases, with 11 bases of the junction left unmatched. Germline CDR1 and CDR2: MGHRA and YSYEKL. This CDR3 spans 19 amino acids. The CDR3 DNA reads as TGCGCCAGCAGCCAAGTCACGACCCGGGACAGGGGTGTGAACACTGAAGCTTTCTTT. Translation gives CASSQVTTRDRGVNTEAFF.

The CDR3 nucleotides read TGTGCCAGCAGCTTCGACAGGGTCGGGGGCAATCAGCCCCAGCATTTT. Its translation is CASSFDRVGGNQPQHF. V gene TRBV7-8 combines with J gene TRBJ1-5; 7 bases line up with TRBD1. Trimming took 3 bases from V and 2 from J; bases not matched to a gene: 7. Germline CDR1 SGHVS, CDR2 FQNEAQ. The CDR3 totals 16 residues.

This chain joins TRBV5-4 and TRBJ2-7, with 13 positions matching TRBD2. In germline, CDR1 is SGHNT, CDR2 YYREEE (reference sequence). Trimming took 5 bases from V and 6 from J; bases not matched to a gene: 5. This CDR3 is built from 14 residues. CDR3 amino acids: CASRLAGGGLEQYF. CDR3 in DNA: TGTGCCAGCAGACTAGCGGGGGGGGGTCTCGAGCAGTACTTC. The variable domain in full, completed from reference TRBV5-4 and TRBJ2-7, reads ETGVTQSPTHLIKTRGQQVTLRCSSQSGHNTVSWYQQALGQGPQFIFQYYREEENGRGNFPPRFSGLQFPNYSSELNVNALELDDSALYLCASRLAGGGLEQYFGPGTRLTVT.

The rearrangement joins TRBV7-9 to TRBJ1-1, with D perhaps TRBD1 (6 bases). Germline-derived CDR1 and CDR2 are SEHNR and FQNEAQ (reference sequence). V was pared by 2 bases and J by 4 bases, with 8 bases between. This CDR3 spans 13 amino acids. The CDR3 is CASSLNRATEAFF. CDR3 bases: TGTGCCAGCAGCTTAAACAGGGCCACTGAAGCTTTCTTT.

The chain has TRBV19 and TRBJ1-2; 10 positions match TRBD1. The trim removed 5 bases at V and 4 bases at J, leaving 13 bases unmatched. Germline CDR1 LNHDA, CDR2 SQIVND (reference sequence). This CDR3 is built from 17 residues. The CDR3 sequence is CASSPHGRDRGTYGYTF. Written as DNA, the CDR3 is TGTGCCAGTAGTCCCCACGGGAGGGACAGGGGCACCTATGGCTACACCTTC.

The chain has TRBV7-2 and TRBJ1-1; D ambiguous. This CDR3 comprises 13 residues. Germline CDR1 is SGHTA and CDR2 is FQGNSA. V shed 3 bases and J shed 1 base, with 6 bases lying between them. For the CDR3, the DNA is TGTGCCAGCAGCTTTCTAAGGAACACTGAAGCTTTCTTT. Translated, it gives CASSFLRNTEAFF.

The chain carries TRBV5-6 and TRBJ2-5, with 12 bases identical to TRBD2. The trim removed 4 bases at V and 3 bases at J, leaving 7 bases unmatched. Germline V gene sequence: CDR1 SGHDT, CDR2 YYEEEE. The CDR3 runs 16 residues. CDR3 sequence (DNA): TGTGCCAGCAGCCCCGCCTGGACTAGCGGGGAAGAGACCCAGTACTTC. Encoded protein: CASSPAWTSGEETQYF.

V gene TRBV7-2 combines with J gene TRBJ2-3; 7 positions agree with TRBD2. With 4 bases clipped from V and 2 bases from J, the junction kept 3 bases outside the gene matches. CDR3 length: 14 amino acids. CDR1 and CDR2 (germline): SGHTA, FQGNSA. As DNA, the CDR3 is TGTGCCAGCAGCTCACGGGGGGACACAGATACGCAGTATTTT. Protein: CASSSRGDTDTQYF.

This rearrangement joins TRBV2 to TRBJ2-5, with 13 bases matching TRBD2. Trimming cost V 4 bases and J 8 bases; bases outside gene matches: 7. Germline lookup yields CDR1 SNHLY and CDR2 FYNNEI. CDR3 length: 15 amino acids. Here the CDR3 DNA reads TGTGCCAGCAGTGGGACTAGCGGGGGCGCGGGAACCCAGTACTTC. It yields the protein CASSGTSGGAGTQYF.